A selection of T cell receptor beta chains follows, all from one sample in a study of T-cell reconstitution after alpha-beta-depleted transplantation in children. TCRdb independently ran MiXCR on the PCR reads; one entry per CDR3 protein. The table has approximately 170,000 distinct CDR3 sequences, 11% seen once. This sample comprised PBMCs, obtained before TCRalphabeta/CD19-depleted stem cell transplant. The receptors derive from a boy aged 2 to 10 with acute myeloid leukemia, due to receive a stem cell transplant. CDR3s include the opening cysteine and the closing phenylalanine or tryptophan. The D gene is left open where the match is weak. For some rows the clone size is stated as once, few or many, or as a class when expanded; others skip it.

J: TRBJ2-3
size: many
V: TRBV20-1
D: .
CDR3: CSPSQGISTDTQYF
DNA: TGCAGCCCATCGCAGGGAATAAGCACAGATACGCAGTATTTT

J: TRBJ2-2
size: many
V: TRBV9
D: .
CDR3: CASGGTDNGGELFF
DNA: TGTGCCAGCGGCGGGACAGACAATGGCGGGGAGCTGTTTTTT

J: TRBJ1-5
size: many
V: TRBV27
D: TRBD1
CDR3: CASSSQIDRDQPQHF
DNA: TGTGCCAGCAGTTCCCAGATCGACAGGGATCAGCCCCAGCATTTT

J: TRBJ2-3
size: many
V: TRBV6-5
D: TRBD2
CDR3: CASSNGRTSGSPDTQYF
DNA: TGTGCCAGCAGTAACGGGAGGACTAGCGGGTCCCCAGATACGCAGTATTTT

J: TRBJ2-5
size: .
V: TRBV5-1
D: .
CDR3: CASSLVASRQETQYF
DNA: TGCGCCAGCAGCTTGGTGGCTAGCCGGCAAGAGACCCAGTACTTC

J: TRBJ2-2
size: many
V: TRBV5-1
D: TRBD1
CDR3: CASSPGTAANTGELFF
DNA: TGCGCCAGCAGCCCCGGGACAGCAGCGAACACCGGGGAGCTGTTTTTT

J: TRBJ1-2
size: many
V: TRBV5-1
D: .
CDR3: CASRPDWEGYTF
DNA: TGCGCCAGCAGGCCTGACTGGGAAGGCTACACCTTC

J: TRBJ2-6
size: many
V: TRBV27
D: .
CDR3: CASSSLSWVVSGANVLTF
DNA: TGTGCCAGCAGTTCCCTCTCATGGGTAGTATCTGGGGCCAACGTCCTGACTTTC

J: TRBJ1-1
size: many
V: TRBV4-1
D: .
CDR3: CASSQKQGGPNTEAFF
DNA: TGCGCCAGCAGCCAAAAACAGGGAGGCCCCAACACTGAAGCTTTCTTT

J: TRBJ2-3
size: many
V: TRBV4-1
D: .
CDR3: CASSQGIGSGDTQYF
DNA: TGCGCCAGCAGCCAAGGTATAGGCTCCGGAGATACGCAGTATTTT

J: TRBJ2-1
size: .
V: TRBV11-2
D: .
CDR3: CATSLGVGADNEQFF
DNA: TGTGCCACCTCACTGGGGGTGGGGGCCGACAATGAGCAGTTCTTC

J: TRBJ1-6
size: .
V: TRBV5-1
D: .
CDR3: CAELGSGRSPLHF
DNA: TGCGCCGAACTTGGTTCGGGGAGGTCACCCCTCCACTTT

J: TRBJ2-1
size: many
V: TRBV6-2/TRBV6-3
D: .
CDR3: CASSWYNEQFF
DNA: TGTGCCAGCAGCTGGTACAATGAGCAGTTCTTC

J: TRBJ1-1
size: many
V: TRBV5-1
D: TRBD1
CDR3: CASTEGQGNTEAFF
DNA: TGCGCCAGCACGGAGGGACAGGGGAACACTGAAGCTTTCTTT

J: TRBJ2-1
size: many
V: TRBV5-1
D: .
CDR3: CASSPPPPGDNEQFF
DNA: TGCGCCAGCAGCCCGCCGCCCCCGGGGGACAATGAGCAGTTCTTC

J: TRBJ2-5
size: many
V: TRBV28
D: TRBD1
CDR3: CASSLRQGVETQYF
DNA: TGTGCCAGCAGTCTTCGACAGGGCGTGGAGACCCAGTACTTC

J: TRBJ1-4
size: many
V: TRBV2
D: .
CDR3: CASSDGRVEEKLFF
DNA: TGTGCCAGCAGTGATGGGAGGGTAGAAGAAAAACTGTTTTTT

J: TRBJ1-1
size: many
V: TRBV5-5
D: .
CDR3: CASSPIRSGNTEAFF
DNA: TGTGCCAGCAGCCCCATCCGATCCGGGAACACTGAAGCTTTCTTT

J: TRBJ2-1
size: many
V: TRBV5-1
D: .
CDR3: CASSLNVPGAYNEQFF
DNA: TGCGCCAGCAGCTTGAATGTCCCAGGGGCCTACAATGAGCAGTTCTTC

J: TRBJ1-1
size: many
V: TRBV7-2
D: .
CDR3: CASSARDGTEAFF
DNA: TGTGCCAGCAGCGCCCGGGACGGGACTGAAGCTTTCTTT

J: TRBJ2-5
size: many
V: TRBV12-3/TRBV12-4
D: TRBD2
CDR3: CASSFTGGLGETQYF
DNA: TGTGCCAGCAGTTTTACCGGGGGGTTGGGGGAGACCCAGTACTTC

J: TRBJ1-1
size: many
V: TRBV29-1
D: .
CDR3: CSVGVRNTEAFF
DNA: TGCAGCGTTGGCGTCAGGAACACTGAAGCTTTCTTT

J: TRBJ2-2
size: many
V: TRBV5-1
D: .
CDR3: CASSLGLNTGELFF
DNA: TGCGCCAGCAGCTTAGGACTGAACACCGGGGAGCTGTTTTTT

J: TRBJ2-1
size: many
V: TRBV10-3
D: TRBD2
CDR3: CATKREGSDEQFF
DNA: TGTGCCACCAAGCGGGAGGGCAGCGATGAGCAGTTCTTC

J: TRBJ2-5
size: many
V: TRBV4-1
D: .
CDR3: CASSQGNGGKETQYF
DNA: TGCGCCAGCAGCCAAGGGAACGGGGGAAAAGAGACCCAGTACTTC

J: TRBJ2-2
size: many
V: TRBV29-1
D: .
CDR3: CSVGTPNTGELFF
DNA: TGCAGCGTAGGGACACCGAACACCGGGGAGCTGTTTTTT

J: TRBJ2-1
size: many
V: TRBV5-1
D: TRBD2
CDR3: CASSLYASGTSYNEQFF
DNA: TGCGCCAGCAGCTTGTATGCTAGCGGGACCTCCTACAATGAGCAGTTCTTC

J: TRBJ2-5
size: many
V: TRBV15
D: TRBD2
CDR3: CATRPGLAGLQETQYF
DNA: TGTGCCACCAGACCGGGACTAGCGGGATTGCAAGAGACCCAGTACTTC